This TCR beta chain was documented in a study of neurological immune-mediated disorders. Study-wide points: The level of TCR clonal expansion was highest in patients with HTLV-1-associated myelopathy and lowest in multiple sclerosis, where it fell below the level seen in healthy controls.

This CDR3 is 14 amino acids long. Trimming left V 4 bases short and J 3 bases short, with 11 bases between. CDR1 and CDR2 from the germline V gene are SEHNR and FQNEAQ (reference sequence). This clonotype was recorded many times. The target antigen is unknown. TCRdb re-analysed the 5' RACE reads in MiXCR, keeping a single row per CDR3 protein. This sample has roughly 70,000 distinct CDR3 sequences, with around 3.9% found just once. Material for sequencing was PBMCs. This chain links TRBV7-9 with TRBJ2-3; D is ambiguous. This clonotype originated in a man in his thirties or forties with multiple sclerosis. CDR3 in DNA: TGTGCCAGCAGCTCCTCCACGGAGACAGATACGCAGTATTTT. Amino acids: CASSSSTETDTQYF.